This T cell receptor (beta chain) was retrieved from a study of shared clonotypes between healthy human individuals. Study-level results: Compared with memory subsets, naive subsets generally had larger estimated richness.

The repertoire was sequenced with immunoSEQ multiplex PCR; TCRdb's copy has only in-frame clones and lacks some. In the table there are 2 million or so clones, about 95% of which are singletons. Positive CCR7 selection of CD45RO-negative cells yielded the naive CD8 cells, and terminally differentiated effector memory CD45RA+ cells were excluded. As for this clone: No antigen is known for it.

The V gene's germline CDR1 is SNHLY and CDR2 FYNNEI. There are 15 residues in the CDR3. V lost 8 bases to trimming and J lost 0 bases, with 14 bases between them. The sequence was obtained from a man aged 18 to 29 in good health. The sequencing sample was made of naive CD8+ T cells sorted from blood. The gene calls are TRBV2 and TRBJ2-1; D is unresolved. In nucleotides, the CDR3 is TGTGCCAGCCCTAAGGCGCAAAACTCCTACAATGAGCAGTTCTTC. Translation gives CASPKAQNSYNEQFF.